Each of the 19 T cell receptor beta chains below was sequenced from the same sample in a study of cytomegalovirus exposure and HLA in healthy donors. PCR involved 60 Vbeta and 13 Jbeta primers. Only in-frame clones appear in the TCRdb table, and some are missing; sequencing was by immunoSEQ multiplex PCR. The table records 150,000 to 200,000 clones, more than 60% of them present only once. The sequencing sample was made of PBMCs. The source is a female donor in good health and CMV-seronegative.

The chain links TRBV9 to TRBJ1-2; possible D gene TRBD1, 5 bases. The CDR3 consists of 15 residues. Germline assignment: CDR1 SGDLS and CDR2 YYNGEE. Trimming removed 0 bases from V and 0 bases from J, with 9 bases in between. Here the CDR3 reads CASSVGQGTNYGYTF. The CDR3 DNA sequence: TGTGCCAGCAGCGTAGGTCAGGGAACTAACTATGGCTACACCTTC.

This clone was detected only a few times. In nucleotides, the CDR3 is TGTGCCAGCAGCTTAGAAGTTCAGGGGCTAGGGGCTGGCTACACCTTC. Translated, it gives CASSLEVQGLGAGYTF. The J gene is TRBJ1-2, the V gene TRBV13; perhaps TRBD1 as D (6 bases). Germline V gene sequence: CDR1 PRHDT, CDR2 FYEKMQ (reference sequence). The CDR3 spans 16 residues. Trimming took off 1 base at V and 7 bases at J, with 19 bases between the two ends.

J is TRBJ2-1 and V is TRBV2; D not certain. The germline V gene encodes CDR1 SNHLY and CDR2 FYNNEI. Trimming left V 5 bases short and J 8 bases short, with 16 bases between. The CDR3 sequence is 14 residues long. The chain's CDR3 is CASSTTQVSHEQFF. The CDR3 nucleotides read TGTGCCAGCAGTACAACTCAGGTTTCTCATGAGCAGTTCTTC.

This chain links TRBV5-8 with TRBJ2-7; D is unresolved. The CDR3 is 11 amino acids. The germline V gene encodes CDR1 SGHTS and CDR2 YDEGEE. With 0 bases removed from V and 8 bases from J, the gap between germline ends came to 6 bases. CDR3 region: CASSLALQQYF. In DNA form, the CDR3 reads TGTGCCAGCAGCTTGGCCCTCCAGCAGTACTTC. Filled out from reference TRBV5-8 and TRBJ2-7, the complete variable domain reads EAGVTQSPTHLIKTRGQQATLRCSPISGHTSVYWYQQALGLGLQFLLWYDEGEERNRGNFPPRFSGRQFPNYSSELNVNALELEDSALYLCASSLALQQYFGPGTRLTVT.

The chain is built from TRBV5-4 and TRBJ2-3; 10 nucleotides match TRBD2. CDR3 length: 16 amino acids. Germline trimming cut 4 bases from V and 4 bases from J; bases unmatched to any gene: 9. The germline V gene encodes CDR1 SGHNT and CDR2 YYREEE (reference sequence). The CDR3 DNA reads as TGTGCCAGCAGCACCAGCGGGGGGGCCGTCCCAGATACGCAGTATTTT. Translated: CASSTSGGAVPDTQYF.

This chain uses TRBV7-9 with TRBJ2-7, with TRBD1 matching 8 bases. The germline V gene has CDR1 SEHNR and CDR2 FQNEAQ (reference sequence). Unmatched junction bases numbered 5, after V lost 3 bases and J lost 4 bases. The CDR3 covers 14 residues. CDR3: CASSFGQGWYEQYF. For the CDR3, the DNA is TGTGCCAGCAGCTTCGGACAGGGATGGTACGAGCAGTACTTC.

The CDR3 region has the DNA TGTGCCAGCAGCTTATTGTCAGGGAAGAATTCACCCCTCCACTTT. The encoded protein is CASSLLSGKNSPLHF. The genes are TRBV7-3 and TRBJ1-6, with TRBD1 as a possible D gene (5 bases). Germline V gene sequence: CDR1 SGHTA, CDR2 FQGTGA. The CDR3 has 15 residues. V lost 2 bases and J lost 7, with 12 bases in between. The complete variable domain, with remaining parts taken from reference TRBV7-3 and TRBJ1-6, reads GAGVSQTPSNKVTEKGKYVELRCDPISGHTALYWYRQSLGQGPEFLIYFQGTGAADDSGLPNDRFFAVRPEGSVSTLKIQRTERGDSAVYLCASSLLSGKNSPLHFGNGTRLTVT.

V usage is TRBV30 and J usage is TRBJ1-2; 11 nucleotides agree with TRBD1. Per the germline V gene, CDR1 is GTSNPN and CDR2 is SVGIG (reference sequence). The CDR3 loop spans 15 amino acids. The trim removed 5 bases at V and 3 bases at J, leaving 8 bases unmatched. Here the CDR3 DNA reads TGTGCCTGGGTATCTTGGACAGGGGGCTACTATGGCTACACCTTC. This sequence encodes CAWVSWTGGYYGYTF.

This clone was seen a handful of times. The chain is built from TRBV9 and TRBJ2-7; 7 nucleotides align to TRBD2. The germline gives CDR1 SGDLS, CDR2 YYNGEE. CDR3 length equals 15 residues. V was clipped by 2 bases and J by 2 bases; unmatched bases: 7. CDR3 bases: TGTGCCAGCAGCGTTACTAGCGAGATAGCCTACGAGCAGTACTTC. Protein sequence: CASSVTSEIAYEQYF.

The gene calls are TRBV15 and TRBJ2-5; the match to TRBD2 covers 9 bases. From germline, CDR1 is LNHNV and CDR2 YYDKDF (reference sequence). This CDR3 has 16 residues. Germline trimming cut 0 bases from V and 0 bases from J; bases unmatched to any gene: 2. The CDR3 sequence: CATSRDLAGYQETQYF. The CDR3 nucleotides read TGTGCCACCAGCAGAGATCTAGCGGGGTACCAAGAGACCCAGTACTTC.

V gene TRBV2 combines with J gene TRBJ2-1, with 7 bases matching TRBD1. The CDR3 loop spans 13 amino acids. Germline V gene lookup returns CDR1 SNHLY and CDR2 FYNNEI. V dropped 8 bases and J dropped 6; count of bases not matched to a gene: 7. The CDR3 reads CASADRVGNEQFF. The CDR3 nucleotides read TGTGCCAGCGCAGACAGGGTAGGCAATGAGCAGTTCTTC.

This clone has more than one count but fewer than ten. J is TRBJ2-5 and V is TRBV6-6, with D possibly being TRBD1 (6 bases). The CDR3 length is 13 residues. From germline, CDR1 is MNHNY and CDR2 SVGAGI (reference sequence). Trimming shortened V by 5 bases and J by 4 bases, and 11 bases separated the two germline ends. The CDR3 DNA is TGTGCCAGCAGTAAGCGACAGGTAGAGACCCAGTACTTC. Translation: CASSKRQVETQYF.

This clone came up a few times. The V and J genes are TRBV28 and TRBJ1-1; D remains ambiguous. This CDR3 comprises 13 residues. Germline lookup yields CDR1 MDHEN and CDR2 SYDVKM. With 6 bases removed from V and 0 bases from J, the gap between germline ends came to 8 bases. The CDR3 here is CASRSYLNTEAFF. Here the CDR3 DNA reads TGTGCCAGCAGATCGTACTTGAACACTGAAGCTTTCTTT.

Here the CDR3 reads CASSGGSTEAFF. The CDR3 region has the DNA TGCGCCAGCAGTGGCGGTTCCACTGAAGCTTTCTTT. The rearrangement uses TRBV10-2 and TRBJ1-1, with no clear D. This CDR3 has 12 amino acids. CDR1 and CDR2 (germline): WSHSY, SAAADI. V was cut by 4 bases and J by 4 bases, with 7 bases left in between.

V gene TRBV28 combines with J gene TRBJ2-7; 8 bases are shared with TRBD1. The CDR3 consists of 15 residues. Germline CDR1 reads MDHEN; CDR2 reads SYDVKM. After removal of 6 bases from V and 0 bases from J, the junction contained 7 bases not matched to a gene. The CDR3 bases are TGTGCCAGCAGCCTAGACAGGGGAGGCTCCTACGAGCAGTACTTC. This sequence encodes CASSLDRGGSYEQYF.

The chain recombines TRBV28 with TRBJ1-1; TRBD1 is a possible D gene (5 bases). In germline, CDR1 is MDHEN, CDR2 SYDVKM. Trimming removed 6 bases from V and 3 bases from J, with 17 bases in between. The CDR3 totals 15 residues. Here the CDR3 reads CASRGRERGDTEAFF. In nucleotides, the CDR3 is TGTGCCAGCAGAGGGCGGGAAAGGGGCGACACTGAAGCTTTCTTT.

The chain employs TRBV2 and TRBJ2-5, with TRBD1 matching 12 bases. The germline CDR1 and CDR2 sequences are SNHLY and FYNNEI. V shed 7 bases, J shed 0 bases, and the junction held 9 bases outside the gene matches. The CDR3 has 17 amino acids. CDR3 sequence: CASNRKGTGGDQETQYF. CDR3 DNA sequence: TGTGCCAGCAACCGAAAAGGGACAGGGGGCGACCAAGAGACCCAGTACTTC.

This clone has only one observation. The CDR3 sequence: CASSHGSGGYTF. The CDR3 coding sequence is TGTGCCAGCAGTCACGGGAGTGGGGGCTACACCTTC. The V gene is TRBV6-5, the J gene TRBJ1-2; D ambiguous. The germline gives CDR1 MNHEY, CDR2 SVGAGI. Trimming cost V 5 bases and J 8 bases, with 12 bases left between them. The CDR3 runs 12 residues.

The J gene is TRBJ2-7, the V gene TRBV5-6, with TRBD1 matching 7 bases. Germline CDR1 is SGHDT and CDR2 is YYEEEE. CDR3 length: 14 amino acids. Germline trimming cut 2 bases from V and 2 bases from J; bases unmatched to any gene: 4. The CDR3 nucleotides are TGTGCCAGCAGCTTATGGGACAGACCCTACGAGCAGTACTTC. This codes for CASSLWDRPYEQYF.